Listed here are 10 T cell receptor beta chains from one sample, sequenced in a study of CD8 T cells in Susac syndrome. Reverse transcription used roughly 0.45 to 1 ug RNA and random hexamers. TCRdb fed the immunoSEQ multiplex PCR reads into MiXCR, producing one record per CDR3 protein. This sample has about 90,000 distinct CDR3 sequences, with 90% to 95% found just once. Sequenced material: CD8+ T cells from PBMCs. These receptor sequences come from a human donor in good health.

The CDR3 reads CASSYRLGELFF. CDR3 DNA: TGTGCCAGCAGCTACAGGCTCGGGGAGCTGTTTTTT. The chain links TRBV13 to TRBJ2-2; D perhaps matches TRBD1 (5 bases). V was shortened by 4 bases and J by 7 bases, with 7 bases between the two germline ends. Germline values: CDR1 PRHDT, CDR2 FYEKMQ (reference sequence). This CDR3 contains 12 residues.

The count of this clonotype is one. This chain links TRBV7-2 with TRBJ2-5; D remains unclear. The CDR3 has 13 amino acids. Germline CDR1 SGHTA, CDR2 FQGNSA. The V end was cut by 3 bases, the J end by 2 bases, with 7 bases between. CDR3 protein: CASSFSAQETQYF. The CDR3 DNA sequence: TGTGCCAGCAGCTTTTCGGCACAAGAGACCCAGTACTTC.

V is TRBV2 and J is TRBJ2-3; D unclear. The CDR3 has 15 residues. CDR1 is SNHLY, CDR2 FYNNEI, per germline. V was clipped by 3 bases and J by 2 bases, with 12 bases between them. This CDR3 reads CASSEASSITDTQYF. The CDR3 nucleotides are TGTGCCAGCAGTGAGGCCAGCTCTATCACAGATACGCAGTATTTT.

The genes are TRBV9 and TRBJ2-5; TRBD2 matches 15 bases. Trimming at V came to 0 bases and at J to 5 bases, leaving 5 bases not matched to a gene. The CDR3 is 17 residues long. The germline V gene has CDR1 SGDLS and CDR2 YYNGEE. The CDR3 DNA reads TGTGCCAGCAGCGTAGCTGGACTAGCGGGGGGGCAGGAGACCCAGTACTTC. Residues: CASSVAGLAGGQETQYF.

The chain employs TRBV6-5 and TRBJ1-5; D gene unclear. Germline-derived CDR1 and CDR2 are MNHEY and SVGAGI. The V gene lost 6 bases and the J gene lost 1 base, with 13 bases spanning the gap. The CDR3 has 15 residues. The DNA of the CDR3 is TGTGCCAGCAGGGAGAGGTGGCCAAGCAATCAGCCCCAGCATTTT. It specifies CASRERWPSNQPQHF.

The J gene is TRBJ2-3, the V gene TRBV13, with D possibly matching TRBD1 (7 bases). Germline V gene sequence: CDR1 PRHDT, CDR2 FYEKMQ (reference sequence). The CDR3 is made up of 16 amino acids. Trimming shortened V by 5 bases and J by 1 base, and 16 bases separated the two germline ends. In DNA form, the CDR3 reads TGTGCCAGCAGCCGGGCAGGGGGGCCTGGCACAGATACGCAGTATTTT. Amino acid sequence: CASSRAGGPGTDTQYF. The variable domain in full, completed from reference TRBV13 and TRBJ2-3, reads AAGVIQSPRHLIKEKRETATLKCYPIPRHDTVYWYQQGPGQDPQFLISFYEKMQSDKGSIPDRFSAQQFSDYHSELNMSSLELGDSALYFCASSRAGGPGTDTQYFGPGTRLTVL.

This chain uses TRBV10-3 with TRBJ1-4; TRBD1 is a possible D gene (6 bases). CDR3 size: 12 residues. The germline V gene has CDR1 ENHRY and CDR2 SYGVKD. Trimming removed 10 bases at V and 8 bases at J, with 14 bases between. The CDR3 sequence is CATTTGDEKLFF. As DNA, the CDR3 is TGTGCCACAACGACAGGAGACGAAAAACTGTTTTTT.

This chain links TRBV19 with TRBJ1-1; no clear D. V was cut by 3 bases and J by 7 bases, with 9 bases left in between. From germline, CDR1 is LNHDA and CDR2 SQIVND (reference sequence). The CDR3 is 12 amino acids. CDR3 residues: CASSIGVVEAFF. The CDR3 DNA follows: TGTGCCAGTAGTATCGGGGTTGTTGAAGCTTTCTTT. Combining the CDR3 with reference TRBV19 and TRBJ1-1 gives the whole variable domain DGGITQSPKYLFRKEGQNVTLSCEQNLNHDAMYWYRQDPGQGLRLIYYSQIVNDFQKGDIAEGYSVSREKKESFPLTVTSAQKNPTAFYLCASSIGVVEAFFGQGTRLTVV.

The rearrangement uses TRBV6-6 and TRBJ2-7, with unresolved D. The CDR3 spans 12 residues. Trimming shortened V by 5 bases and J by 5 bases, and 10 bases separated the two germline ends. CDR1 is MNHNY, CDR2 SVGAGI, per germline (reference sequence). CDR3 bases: TGTGCCAGCAGTCACGGGCCGCACGAGCAGTACTTC. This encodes CASSHGPHEQYF.

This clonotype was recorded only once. The CDR3 sequence is CASSKLIGVFGKNIQYF. CDR3 in DNA: TGTGCCAGCAGCAAATTAATAGGGGTATTTGGCAAAAACATTCAGTACTTC. The chain is built from TRBV21-1 and TRBJ2-4; the table calls TRBD1, which could not be checked here. TRBV21-1 is a pseudogene locus. This CDR3 is 17 amino acids long.